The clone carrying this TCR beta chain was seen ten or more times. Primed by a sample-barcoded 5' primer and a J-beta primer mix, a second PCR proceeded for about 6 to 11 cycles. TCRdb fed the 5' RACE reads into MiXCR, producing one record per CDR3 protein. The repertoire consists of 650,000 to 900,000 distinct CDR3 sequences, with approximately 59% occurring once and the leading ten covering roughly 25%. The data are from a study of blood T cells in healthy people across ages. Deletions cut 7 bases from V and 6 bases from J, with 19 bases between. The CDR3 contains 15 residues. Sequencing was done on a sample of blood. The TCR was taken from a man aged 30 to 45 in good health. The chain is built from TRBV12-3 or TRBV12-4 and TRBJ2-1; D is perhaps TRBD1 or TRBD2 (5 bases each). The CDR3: CASNPPGTSTNEQFF. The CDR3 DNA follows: TGTGCCAGCAATCCACCCGGGACGTCCACCAATGAGCAGTTCTTC.